This TCR beta chain originates from a study of blood T cells in healthy people across ages. Findings and limits, study-wide: More naive CD4+ cells and higher diversity marked long-lived donors relative to aged donors. CMV infection status of these donors was not known.

Through a sample-barcoded 5' primer and a J-beta primer mix, a second PCR was run for roughly 6 to 12 cycles. Using its own MiXCR run on the 5' RACE reads, TCRdb lists one record per CDR3 protein. The data contain about 1,400,000 distinct CDR3 sequences, 42% of them singletons. This clonotype was seen more than once but under ten times. Its target is unknown. Samples had at least 6 million PBMCs isolated from them. Material for sequencing was blood. The source of this sequence is a woman aged 18 to 35 in good health.

The CDR3 nucleotides are TGTGCCAGCAGTGCCCCGGGACTCATCTACGAGCAGTACTTC. This sequence encodes CASSAPGLIYEQYF. This rearrangement joins TRBV12-3 or TRBV12-4 to TRBJ2-7; tentative D call: TRBD2 (6 bases). There are 14 residues in the CDR3. V was cut by 5 bases and J by 3 bases, with 14 bases left in between.